This T cell receptor beta chain was profiled in a study of blood T cells in healthy people across ages. Background on the study: There was about one barcoded beta molecule captured by template switching per two T cells.

The CDR3 is 13 amino acids. V was pared by 7 bases and J by 6 bases, with 13 bases between. From germline, CDR1 is SNHLY and CDR2 FYNNEI. Study conclusions and caveats: The unsorted PBMCs prevented any conclusive comparison of naive versus antigen-experienced cells.

A second PCR, run for roughly 7 to 11 cycles, used a sample-barcoded 5' primer plus a J-beta primer mix. MiXCR, run by TCRdb on the 5' RACE reads, gives a single entry per CDR3 protein. Among hundreds of thousands of distinct CDR3 sequences listed, 45% to 70% were seen once. On this clonotype itself: Its antigen is undetermined.

This clonotype originated in a man aged 35-49 years in good health. The chain couples TRBV2 to TRBJ2-1; TRBD1 is a possible D gene (5 bases). The material sequenced was blood. CDR3 loop: CASTGPAFNEQFF. Written as DNA, the CDR3 is TGTGCCAGCACAGGGCCAGCTTTCAATGAGCAGTTCTTC.